What follows are 10 T cell receptor beta chains derived from one specimen sequenced in a study of CD8+ T cells in alopecia areata. Sequencing templates came from extracted RNA that was reverse transcribed into cDNA. Some clones are missing from TCRdb's copy, which holds only in-frame ones; the method was immunoSEQ multiplex PCR. In the table there are 150,000 to 250,000 clones, roughly 60% of which are singletons. Treatment here: oral pan-JAK inhibitor, 5-10 mg twice daily. This specimen consisted of CD4+ T cells sorted from blood, obtained at week 24, from a patient treated with tofacitinib. The receptors shown here come from a human donor with alopecia areata.

The V and J genes are TRBV5-4 and TRBJ2-7; TRBD1 matches at 11 bases. CDR3 length: 14 amino acids. The V gene end was trimmed by 3 bases and the J gene end by 6 bases; junction bases not matched to a gene: 5. Germline CDR1 is SGHNT and CDR2 is YYREEE (reference sequence). CDR3 nucleotides: TGTGCCAGCAGCTGGGGACAGGGGGAAGGCGAGCAGTACTTC. This gives the protein CASSWGQGEGEQYF.

This clone was seen more than once but under ten times. The genes are TRBV27 and TRBJ2-5; D tentatively reads TRBD1 or TRBD2 (5 bases each). Trimming took off 4 bases at V and 5 bases at J, with 20 bases between the two ends. The CDR3 is 16 residues long. Germline-derived CDR1 and CDR2 are MNHEY and SMNVEV (reference sequence). CDR3 residues: CASSSFLTGPSETQYF. CDR3 bases: TGTGCCAGCAGTTCTTTTCTAACGGGGCCATCTGAGACCCAGTACTTC.

This clone came up a few times. The chain combines TRBV29-1 with TRBJ1-1, with D unclear. Per the germline V gene, CDR1 is SQVTM and CDR2 is ANQGSEA. CDR3 length equals 12 residues. V shed 4 bases and J shed 4 bases, with 10 bases lying between them. The CDR3 protein is CSVAGLSTEAFF. The CDR3 nucleotides read TGCAGCGTTGCGGGGTTGAGCACTGAAGCTTTCTTT.

The sample holds a few counts of this clone. The chain is built from TRBV4-1 and TRBJ2-7, with 7 bases identical to TRBD1. Per germline, CDR1 MGHRA and CDR2 YSYEKL. V lost 4 bases to trimming and J lost 2 bases; unmatched junction nucleotides: 11. The CDR3 loop spans 16 amino acids. The CDR3 DNA sequence: TGCGCCAGCAGCCGAAGTAGGGGGACAGCGGCCTACGAGCAGTACTTC. Protein sequence: CASSRSRGTAAYEQYF.

The rearrangement joins TRBV6-1 to TRBJ1-5; D remains ambiguous. Between the trimmed V and J ends, which lost 6 bases and 0 bases, there was a span of 12 bases. The CDR3 has 15 residues. In germline, CDR1 is MNHNS, CDR2 SASEGT. The CDR3 region is CASREGPASNQPQHF. The CDR3, as DNA: TGTGCCAGCAGGGAGGGTCCCGCTAGCAATCAGCCCCAGCATTTT.

The genes are TRBV7-2 and TRBJ2-5; 7 bases fit TRBD1. The CDR3 loop spans 13 amino acids. The junction had 3 bases not matched to a gene; V was cut back by 3 bases and J by 5 bases. CDR1 is SGHTA, CDR2 FQGNSA, per germline. The CDR3 DNA is TGTGCCAGCAGCTTGGGACAGTCGGAGACCCAGTACTTC. Protein: CASSLGQSETQYF.

This chain joins TRBV29-1 and TRBJ2-5, with 10 nucleotides matching TRBD2. Trimming removed 2 bases from V and 5 bases from J; junction bases left unmatched: 8. This CDR3 has 15 residues. Germline CDR1 and CDR2: SQVTM and ANQGSEA. This CDR3 is CSVEPAGGPGETQYF. CDR3 DNA sequence: TGCAGCGTTGAACCAGCGGGAGGGCCGGGGGAGACCCAGTACTTC.

This clone turned up a few times. The chain combines TRBV4-3 with TRBJ1-1; possibly TRBD1 for D (5 bases). The CDR3 contains 15 residues. Germline loops: CDR1 LGHNA, CDR2 YSLEER. Deletions cut 1 base from V and 1 base from J, with 10 bases between. CDR3 bases: TGCGCCAGCAGCCAAGTAAGGGGCCGGAACACTGAAGCTTTCTTT. Its protein is CASSQVRGRNTEAFF.

The chain has TRBV6-5 and TRBJ1-1, with 7 nucleotides matching TRBD1. The CDR3 totals 13 residues. The J segment lost 5 bases and the V segment lost 6 bases, leaving 6 bases of the junction unmatched. Per the germline V gene, CDR1 is MNHEY and CDR2 is SVGAGI. The CDR3 nucleotides read TGTGCCAGCAGGCAAACAGGGGATACTGAAGCTTTCTTT. Amino acids: CASRQTGDTEAFF.

The chain couples TRBV9 to TRBJ2-3, with 9 nucleotides matching TRBD2. CDR1 is SGDLS, CDR2 YYNGEE, per germline. J lost 3 bases, V lost 4 bases, and 6 bases had no gene match. This CDR3 contains 15 residues. The CDR3 DNA reads as TGTGCCAGCAGCTTAAGTGCGGGGGGGACAGATACGCAGTATTTT. Residues: CASSLSAGGTDTQYF.